The 5 T cell receptor beta chains below were found in one sample sequenced in a study of glioma-infiltrating T cells. The iRepertoire nested amplicon-rescue multiplex PCR amplified TCR alpha and beta CDR3s from RNA. TCRdb re-called the multiplex PCR reads with MiXCR, one entry per CDR3 protein. The repertoire consists of 150,000 or so distinct CDR3 sequences, with roughly two fifths occurring once and the leading ten covering 20%. The source material was glioma tissue, nonneoplastic brain tissue, or PBMCs (not recorded which). These receptors originate from a human donor with low-grade glioma or glioblastoma, undergoing nonglioma brain surgery, or in good health (not recorded which).

V usage is TRBV4-1 and J usage is TRBJ2-1, with a possible D match to TRBD2 (5 bases). Germline V gives CDR1 MGHRA, CDR2 YSYEKL. The V and J ends lost 5 bases and 7 bases respectively, with 15 bases between them. The length of the CDR3 is 14 residues. Here the CDR3 DNA reads TGCGCCAGCAGCGAGAGCCGGGGATATAATGAGCAGTTCTTC. Its translation is CASSESRGYNEQFF.

This clonotype occurred a few times. The chain joins TRBV27 to TRBJ2-4; TRBD2 matches 10 bases. The CDR3 covers 14 residues. V lost 4 bases to trimming and J lost 7 bases; unmatched junction nucleotides: 4. Looked up from germline, CDR1 is MNHEY and CDR2 is SMNVEV (reference sequence). The DNA for the CDR3 is TGTGCCAGCAGTTCTAGCGGGAGTTGGAACATTCAGTACTTC. It is translated as CASSSSGSWNIQYF.

The chain carries TRBV7-2 and TRBJ2-1, with TRBD2 matching 7 bases. V shed 2 bases and J 1 base; nucleotides not matched to a gene: 2. The CDR3 is 15 amino acids. Per the germline V gene, CDR1 is SGHTA and CDR2 is FQGNSA. The CDR3, as DNA: TGTGCCAGCAGCTTACTAGCGGTGTCCTACAATGAGCAGTTCTTC. It codes for CASSLLAVSYNEQFF.

This clonotype was picked up many times. V is TRBV6-1 and J is TRBJ2-1; D unresolved. In germline, CDR1 is MNHNS, CDR2 SASEGT. Trimming stripped 7 bases from V and 0 bases from J, with 10 bases between. This CDR3 is 14 amino acids long. The CDR3 here is CASTSPSSYNEQFF. CDR3 coding DNA: TGTGCCAGCACCTCGCCAAGCTCCTACAATGAGCAGTTCTTC.

This clonotype was observed a handful of times. The genes are TRBV6-5 and TRBJ2-7; D not resolved. Trimming shortened V by 0 bases and J by 7 bases, and 13 bases separated the two germline ends. The germline V gene has CDR1 MNHEY and CDR2 SVGAGI. This CDR3 has 14 residues. CDR3 residues: CASSYSYRSVEQYF. CDR3 in DNA: TGTGCCAGCAGTTACTCATACCGGAGCGTAGAGCAGTACTTC.